The entry below describes one TCR beta chain. This clone has only one observation. The antigen this receptor binds is unknown. No base quality information exists; no much larger clone differs at one position. Using the deep immunoSEQ assay, TCR CDR3 regions were amplified from genomic DNA by multiplex PCR. Extracted genomic DNA from each cell subset was distributed evenly across all wells of several immunoSEQ 96-well plates, and each plate was treated as a replicate. For sorted subsets, 150 to 200 ng genomic DNA, equal to 30,000 to 35,000 T cell genomes, was loaded into each replicate PCR. Purified libraries were quantified with a Qubit 3.0 fluorometer, sized on a Bioanalyzer 2100, and re-quantified with the KAPA Library Quantification kit. A separate single-read 150-cycle Illumina NextSeq 550 flow cell was used to sequence each immunoSEQ 96-well plate. The paper's data handling went like this. Because the immunoSEQ output held only junctional sequences and lacked quality scores, the filtering could not match the filtering applied to full-length reads. To assign V/J genes and CDR3, sequences were annotated using PyIR, a Python wrapper for IgBLAST v1.9, with IMGT germline references. Reads were removed for weak V/J assignments (E-value above 1e-6), missing CDR3, stop codons, out-of-frame junctions, or ambiguous translated residues. A V3J clonotype was defined by an identical inferred V gene, J gene, and CDR3 amino acid sequence. To compute the percentage overlap between repertoires, the number of shared unique clonotypes was divided by the size of the smaller repertoire. Three approaches were used to assess repertoire richness: RTK rarefaction, the Chao1 estimator, and Recon v2.1 estimates of unobserved clonotypes. For all TCRbeta clonotypes obtained by the gDNA method from several donors, generation probabilities were computed with OLGA. The clones in this table, taken by TCRdb from immuneACCESS, are in-frame only. Not every clone is retained; where verified, under half of the shortfall comes from an unresolved V gene, and the cause of the rest is unknown. The V and J calls and the clone size are those of that table, but D and trimming were determined from the DNA. Here the sample has 1.5 million to 1.9 million clones; around 98% occur a single time. The biggest ten clones account for roughly 0.45% of the sample.

After removal of 5 bases from V and 5 bases from J, the junction retains 7 bases not matched to a gene. Spanning cysteine to phenylalanine, the CDR3 consists of 14 amino acids. The read is trimmed to its CDR3 DNA, 42 bases read in frame from base 1. CDR1 is given as SEHNR and CDR2 as FQNEAQ, both from the germline V gene (reference sequence). This specimen belongs to a study of shared clonotypes between healthy human individuals (dated by TCRdb to 2020 to 2021). Concerning the study at large: Two women and three men aged 18 to 49 years were included in the cohort. To increase sequencing depth and limit assay-specific biases, different laboratories used diverse techniques to prepare libraries and sequence TCR repertoires. Per donor, leukapheresis produced somewhere between about 0.94 and 9 billion PBMCs. For each donor, CD4 naive and CD4 memory were each run on three plates, CD8 naive on two plates, and CD8 memory on one plate. The study deeply sequenced blood TCR repertoires of five healthy adults to estimate repertoire size and the extent of clonotype sharing between individuals.

The donors were healthy, HIV-negative adults who had no recently reported acute infections or vaccinations. Only Caucasian adults living in Nashville, Tennessee, USA were represented among the donors. CD4+ T cells were enriched by magnetic negative selection, after which naive cells were positively selected on CD45RA and the negative fraction was taken as the memory subset. Blood was collected by leukapheresis, and PBMCs were isolated by Ficoll-Histopaque density gradient centrifugation and then cryopreserved in liquid nitrogen vapor phase. Purity and quantity of every magnetically sorted T cell population were checked by analytical flow cytometry. From each sorted fraction, genomic DNA was isolated and quantified by UV absorbance on a Nanodrop 2000c. What the authors observed across the whole study: Pairwise subsampling led to the expectation that sequencing depth would affect the degree of clonotype sharing among donors. Higher generation probabilities were observed for clonotypes shared by all four sorted-subset donors than for non-shared clonotypes. Only blood was sampled, and tissue TCR repertoires likely differ from those in blood. The small number of donors limited the genetic and exposure-history diversity represented. Even with the large sequencing depth, rarefaction of the sorted-subset datasets indicated that sequencing was incomplete. Estimated clonotype richness was generally larger for naive than for memory subsets. Approximately 5% of naive CD4, roughly 3.6% of naive CD8, roughly 2.4% of memory CD4, and 0.4% of memory CD8 clonotypes were shared across several donors.

The sample taken for sequencing was naive CD4+ T cells sorted from blood. This specimen's cell subset or site label, per the study, means: CD45RA+ positively selected. The chain is assembled from TRBV7-9 and TRBJ2-7; 9 middle bases align to TRBD1. The TCR originated in a man under 40 in good health. The CDR3 reads CASSPGQGLDEQYF. At the DNA level, the sequence is TGTGCCAGCAGCCCGGGACAGGGACTCGACGAGCAGTACTTC.